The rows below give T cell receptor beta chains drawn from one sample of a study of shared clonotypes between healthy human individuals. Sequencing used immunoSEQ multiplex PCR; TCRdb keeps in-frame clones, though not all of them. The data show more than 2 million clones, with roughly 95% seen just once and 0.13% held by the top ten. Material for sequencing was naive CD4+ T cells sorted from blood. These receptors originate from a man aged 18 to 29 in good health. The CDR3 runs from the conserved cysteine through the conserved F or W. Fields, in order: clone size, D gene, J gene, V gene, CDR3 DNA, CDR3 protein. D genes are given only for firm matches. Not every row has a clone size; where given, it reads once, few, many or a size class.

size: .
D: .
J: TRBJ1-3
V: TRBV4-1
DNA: TGCGCCAGCAGCCGCCTCCCGGGCCCAATGTCTGGAAACACCATATATTTT
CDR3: CASSRLPGPMSGNTIYF

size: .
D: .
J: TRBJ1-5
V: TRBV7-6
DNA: TGTGCCAGCAGCCCCAAACCGGGGGTCAATCAGCCCCAGCATTTT
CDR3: CASSPKPGVNQPQHF

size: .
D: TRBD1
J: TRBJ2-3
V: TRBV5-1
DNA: TGCGCCAGCAGCGGGCGTCCGGGACAGGTAGATACGCAGTATTTT
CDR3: CASSGRPGQVDTQYF

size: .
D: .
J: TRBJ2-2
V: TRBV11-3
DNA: TGTGCCAGCAGCCCCGCGTCAGGGGAAAACACCGGGGAGCTGTTTTTT
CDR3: CASSPASGENTGELFF

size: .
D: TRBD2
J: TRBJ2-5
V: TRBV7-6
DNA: TGTGCCAGCAGCTGGGCGGGGGGAGAGACCCAGTACTTC
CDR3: CASSWAGGETQYF

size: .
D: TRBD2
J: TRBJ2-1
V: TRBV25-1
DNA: TGTGCCAGCAGTGAGTCTAGCGGGGACTACAATGAGCAGTTCTTC
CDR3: CASSESSGDYNEQFF

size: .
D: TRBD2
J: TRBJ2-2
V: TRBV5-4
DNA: TGTGCCAGCAGCGGGGCAGCGGGGGCTGACACCGGGGAGCTGTTTTTT
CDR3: CASSGAAGADTGELFF

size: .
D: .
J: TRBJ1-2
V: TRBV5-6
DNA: TGTGCCAGCAGCTCCGGACATGGCTACACCTTC
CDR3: CASSSGHGYTF

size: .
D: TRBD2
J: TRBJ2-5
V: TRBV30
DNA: TGTGCCTGGAGTCCGGGACTAGCAGAGACCCAGTACTTC
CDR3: CAWSPGLAETQYF

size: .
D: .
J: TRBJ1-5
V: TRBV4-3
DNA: TGCGCCAGCAGCCAAGATCGCTGGAATCAGCCCCAGCATTTT
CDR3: CASSQDRWNQPQHF

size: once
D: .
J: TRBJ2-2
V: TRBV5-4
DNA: TGTGCCAGCAGCTTTGAGGGCAGCCTCACCGGGGAGCTGTTTTTT
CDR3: CASSFEGSLTGELFF

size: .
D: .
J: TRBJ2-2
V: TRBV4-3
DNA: TGCGCCAGCAGCCAAGTCCAGGGCAACACCGGGGAGCTGTTTTTT
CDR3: CASSQVQGNTGELFF

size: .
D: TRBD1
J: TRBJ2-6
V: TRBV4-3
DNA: TGCGCCAGCAGCCCGGGGACAGGGGCTTTTGGTGGGGCCAACGTCCTGACTTTC
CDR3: CASSPGTGAFGGANVLTF

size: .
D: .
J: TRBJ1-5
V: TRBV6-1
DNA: TGTGCCAGCAAAACGTCACGGACGGTAAATCAGCCCCAGCATTTT
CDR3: CASKTSRTVNQPQHF

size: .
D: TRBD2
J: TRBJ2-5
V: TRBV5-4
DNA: TGTGCCAGCAGCCCGGGACTAGCGGGAGGGCAAGAGACCCAGTACTTC
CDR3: CASSPGLAGGQETQYF

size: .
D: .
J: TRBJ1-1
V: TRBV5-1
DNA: TGCGCCAGCAGCTATACAACAGGGATGAACACTGAAGCTTTCTTT
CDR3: CASSYTTGMNTEAFF

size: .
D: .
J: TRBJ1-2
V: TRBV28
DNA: TGTGCCAGCAGACCCCGACGCCTGACGGCTAACTATGGCTACACCTTC
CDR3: CASRPRRLTANYGYTF

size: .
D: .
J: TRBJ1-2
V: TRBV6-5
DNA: TGTGCCAGCAGTGACACTACCAACTATGGCTACACCTTC
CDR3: CASSDTTNYGYTF

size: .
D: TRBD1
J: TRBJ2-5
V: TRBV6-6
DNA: TGTGCCAGCAGTTACTGGGACAGACAAGAGACCCAGTACTTC
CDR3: CASSYWDRQETQYF

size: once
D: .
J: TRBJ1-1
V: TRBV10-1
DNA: TGCGCCAGCTCAAGCCTGATGAACACTGAAGCTTTCTTT
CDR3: CASSSLMNTEAFF

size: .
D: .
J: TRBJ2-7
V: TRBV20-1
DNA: TGCAGTGTCCGTGTCTCCTACGAGCAGTACTTC
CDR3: CSVRVSYEQYF

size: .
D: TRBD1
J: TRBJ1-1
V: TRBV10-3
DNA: TGTGCCATCAGTGCTAGGGGACAGGGAATGAACACTGAAGCTTTCTTT
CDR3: CAISARGQGMNTEAFF

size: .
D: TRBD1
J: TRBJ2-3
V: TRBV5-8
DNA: TGTGCCAGCAGCGCGGACAGGGGCACAGATACGCAGTATTTT
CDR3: CASSADRGTDTQYF

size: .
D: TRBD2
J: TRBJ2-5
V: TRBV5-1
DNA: TGCGCCAGCACGGTACTAGCGGGGGGGCCGCGGGAGACCCAGTACTTC
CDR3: CASTVLAGGPRETQYF